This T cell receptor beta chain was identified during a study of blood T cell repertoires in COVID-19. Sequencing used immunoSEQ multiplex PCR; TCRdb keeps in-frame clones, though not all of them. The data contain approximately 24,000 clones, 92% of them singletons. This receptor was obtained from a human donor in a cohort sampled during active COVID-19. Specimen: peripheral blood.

The CDR3 protein is CASSDWGGLNQPQHF. The CDR3 DNA follows: TGTGCCAGCTCTGATTGGGGGGGCTTGAATCAGCCCCAGCATTTT. The chain is built from TRBV6-7 and TRBJ1-5, with D maybe TRBD1 (6 bases). TRBV6-7 is given ORF status, its function remaining uncertain. This CDR3 has 15 amino acids. Between the trimmed V and J ends, which lost 8 bases and 4 bases, there was a span of 18 bases.